This T cell receptor (beta chain) came from a study of blood T cell repertoires in COVID-19. As processed by the authors: Cell counts per sample came from amplifying reference gene primers. The method was immunoSEQ multiplex PCR; TCRdb's version includes in-frame clones alone and lacks a portion of them. Clone size and V and J calls were adopted from that table, with D and trimming inferred from the DNA. Among approximately 150,000 clones, roughly 80% were seen once, and the ten largest hold 17%. V gave up 0 bases and J gave up 9 bases, with 9 bases separating them. The CDR3 loop spans 11 amino acids. CDR1 DFQATT and CDR2 SNEGSKA come from the germline V gene (reference sequence).

The chain links TRBV20-1 to TRBJ2-7; D is ambiguous. Sequencing was done on a sample of peripheral blood. This clonotype was sampled from a woman older than 75 with acute or convalescent COVID-19. In nucleotides, the CDR3 is TGCAGTGCTAGAGATCCGGTAGTGCAGTACTTC. As protein: CSARDPVVQYF.